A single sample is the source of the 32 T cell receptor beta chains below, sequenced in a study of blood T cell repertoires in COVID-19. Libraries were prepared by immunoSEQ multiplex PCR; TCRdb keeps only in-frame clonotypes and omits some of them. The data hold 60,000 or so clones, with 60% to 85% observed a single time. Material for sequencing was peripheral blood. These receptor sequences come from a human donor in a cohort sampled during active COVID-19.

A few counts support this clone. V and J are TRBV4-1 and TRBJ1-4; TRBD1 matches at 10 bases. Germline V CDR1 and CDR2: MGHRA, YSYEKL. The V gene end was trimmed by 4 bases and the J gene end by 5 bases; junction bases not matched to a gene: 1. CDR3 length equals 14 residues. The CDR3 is CASSRGQGNEKLFF. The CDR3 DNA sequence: TGCGCCAGCAGCCGGGGACAGGGGAATGAAAAACTGTTTTTT.

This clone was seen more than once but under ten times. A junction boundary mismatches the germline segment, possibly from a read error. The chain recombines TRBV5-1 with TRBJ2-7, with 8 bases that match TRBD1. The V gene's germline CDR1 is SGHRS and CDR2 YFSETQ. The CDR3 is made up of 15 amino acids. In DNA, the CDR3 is TGCGCCAGCAGCGCTGATCCCGGGACAGGTAACCCTCGGGACTTC. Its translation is CASSADPGTGNPRDF.

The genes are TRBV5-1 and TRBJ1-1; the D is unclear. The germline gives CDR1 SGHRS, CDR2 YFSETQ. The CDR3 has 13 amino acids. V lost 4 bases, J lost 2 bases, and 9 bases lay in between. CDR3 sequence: CASSGGGNTEAFF. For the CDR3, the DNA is TGCGCCAGCAGCGGCGGCGGTAACACTGAAGCTTTCTTT.

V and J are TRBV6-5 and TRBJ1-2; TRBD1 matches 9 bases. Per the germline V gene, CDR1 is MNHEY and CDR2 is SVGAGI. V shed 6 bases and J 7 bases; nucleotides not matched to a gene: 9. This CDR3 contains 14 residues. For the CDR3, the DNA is TGTGCCAGCAGCTTAACAGGGGGCGCGGGTGGCTACACCTTC. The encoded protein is CASSLTGGAGGYTF.

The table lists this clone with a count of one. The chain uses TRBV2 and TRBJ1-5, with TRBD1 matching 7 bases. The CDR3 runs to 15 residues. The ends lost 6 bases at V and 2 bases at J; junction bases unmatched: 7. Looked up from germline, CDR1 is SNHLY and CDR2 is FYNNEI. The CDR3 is CASRDGTVGNQPQHF. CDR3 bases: TGTGCCAGCAGGGACGGGACAGTCGGCAATCAGCCCCAGCATTTT.

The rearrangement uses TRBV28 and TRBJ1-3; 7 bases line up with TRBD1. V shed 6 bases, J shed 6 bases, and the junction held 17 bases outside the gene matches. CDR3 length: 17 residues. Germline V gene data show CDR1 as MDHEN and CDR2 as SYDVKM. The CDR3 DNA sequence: TGTGCCAGCAGCACTCATATCACAGGGGCAGGAGAAAACACCATATATTTT. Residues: CASSTHITGAGENTIYF.

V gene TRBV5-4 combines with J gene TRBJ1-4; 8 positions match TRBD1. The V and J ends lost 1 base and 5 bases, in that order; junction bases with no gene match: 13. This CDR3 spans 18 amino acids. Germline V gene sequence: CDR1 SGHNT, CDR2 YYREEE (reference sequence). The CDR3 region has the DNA TGTGCCAGCAGCTTGCGCCAGGGGGCGCGGGGTTGGAATGAAAAACTGTTTTTT. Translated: CASSLRQGARGWNEKLFF. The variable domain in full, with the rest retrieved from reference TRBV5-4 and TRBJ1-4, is ETGVTQSPTHLIKTRGQQVTLRCSSQSGHNTVSWYQQALGQGPQFIFQYYREEENGRGNFPPRFSGLQFPNYSSELNVNALELDDSALYLCASSLRQGARGWNEKLFFGSGTQLSVL.

In DNA, the CDR3 is TGCGCCAGCAGCCAAGAGACAGGGATCTCCTACGAGCAGTACTTC. Protein sequence: CASSQETGISYEQYF. This chain uses TRBV4-3 with TRBJ2-7; 7 bases fit TRBD1. V shed 0 bases and J 0 bases; nucleotides not matched to a gene: 2. Germline V gene data show CDR1 as LGHNA and CDR2 as YSLEER. The CDR3 extends over 15 amino acids.

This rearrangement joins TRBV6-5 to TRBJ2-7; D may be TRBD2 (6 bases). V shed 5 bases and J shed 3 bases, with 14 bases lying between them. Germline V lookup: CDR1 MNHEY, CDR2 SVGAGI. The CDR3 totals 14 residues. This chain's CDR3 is CASSTRTNHYEQYF. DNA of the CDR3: TGTGCCAGCAGTACACGGACTAATCACTACGAGCAGTACTTC.

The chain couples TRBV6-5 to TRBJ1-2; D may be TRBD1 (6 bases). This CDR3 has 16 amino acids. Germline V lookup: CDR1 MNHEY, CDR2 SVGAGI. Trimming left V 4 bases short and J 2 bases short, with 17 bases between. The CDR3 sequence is CASSSKGTGPNYGYTF. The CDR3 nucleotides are TGTGCCAGCAGTTCCAAGGGTACAGGGCCAAACTATGGCTACACCTTC.

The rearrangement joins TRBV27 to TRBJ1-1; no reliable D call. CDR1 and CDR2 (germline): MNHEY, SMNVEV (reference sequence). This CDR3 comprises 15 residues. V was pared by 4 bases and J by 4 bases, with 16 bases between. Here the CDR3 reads CASSSPGRRGTEAFF. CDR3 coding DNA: TGTGCCAGCAGTTCACCGGGCCGACGGGGCACTGAAGCTTTCTTT.

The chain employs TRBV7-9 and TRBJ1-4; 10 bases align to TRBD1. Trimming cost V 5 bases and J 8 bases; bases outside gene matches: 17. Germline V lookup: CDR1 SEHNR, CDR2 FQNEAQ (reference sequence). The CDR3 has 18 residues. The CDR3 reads CASSLLNHRQGAEEKLFF. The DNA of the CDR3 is TGTGCCAGCAGCCTTTTGAATCATCGACAGGGGGCTGAGGAAAAACTGTTTTTT.

The CDR3 loop is CASSTLTGGSSYEQYF. CDR3 in DNA: TGCGCCAGCAGCACCCTAACAGGGGGATCATCCTACGAGCAGTACTTC. V gene TRBV5-1 combines with J gene TRBJ2-7, with 8 bases identical to TRBD1. This CDR3 contains 16 residues. V shed 4 bases and J 1 base; nucleotides not matched to a gene: 10. Germline V CDR1 and CDR2: SGHRS, YFSETQ.

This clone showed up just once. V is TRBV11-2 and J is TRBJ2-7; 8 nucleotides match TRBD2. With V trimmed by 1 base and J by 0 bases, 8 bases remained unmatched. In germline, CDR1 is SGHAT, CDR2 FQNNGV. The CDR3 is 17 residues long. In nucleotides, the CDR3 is TGTGCCAGCAGCTTAGGTACTGGAGGGACTAGCTCCTACGAGCAGTACTTC. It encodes CASSLGTGGTSSYEQYF.

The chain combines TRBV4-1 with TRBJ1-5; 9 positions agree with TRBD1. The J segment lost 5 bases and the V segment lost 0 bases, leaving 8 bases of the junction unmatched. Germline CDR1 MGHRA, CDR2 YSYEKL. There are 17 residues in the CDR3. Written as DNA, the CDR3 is TGCGCCAGCAGCCAAGACTCGCCGGACAGGGGATATCAGCCCCAGCATTTT. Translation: CASSQDSPDRGYQPQHF.

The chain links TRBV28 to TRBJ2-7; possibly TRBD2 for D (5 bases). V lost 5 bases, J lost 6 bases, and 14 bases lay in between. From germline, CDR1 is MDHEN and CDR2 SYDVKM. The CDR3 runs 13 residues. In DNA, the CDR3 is TGTGCCAGCAGTCCCGGGATCCGGGGCGAGCAGTACTTC. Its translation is CASSPGIRGEQYF.

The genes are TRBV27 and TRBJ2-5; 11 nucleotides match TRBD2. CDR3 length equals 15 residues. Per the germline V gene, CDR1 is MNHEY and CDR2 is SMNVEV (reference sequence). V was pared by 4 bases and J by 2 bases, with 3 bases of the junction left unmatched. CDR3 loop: CASSSGTSGQETQYF. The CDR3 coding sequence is TGTGCCAGCAGTTCCGGGACTAGCGGTCAAGAGACCCAGTACTTC.

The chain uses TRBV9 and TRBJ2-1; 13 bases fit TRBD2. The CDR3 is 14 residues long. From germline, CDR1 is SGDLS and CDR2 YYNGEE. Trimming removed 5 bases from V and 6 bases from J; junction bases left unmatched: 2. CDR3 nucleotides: TGTGCCAGCAGTACTAGCGGGGGGGTCAATGAGCAGTTCTTC. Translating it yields CASSTSGGVNEQFF.

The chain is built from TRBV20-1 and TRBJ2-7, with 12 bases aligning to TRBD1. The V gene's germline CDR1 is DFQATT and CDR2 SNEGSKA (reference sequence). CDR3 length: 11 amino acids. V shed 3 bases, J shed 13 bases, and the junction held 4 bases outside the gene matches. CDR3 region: CSASQGQGAYF. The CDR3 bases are TGCAGTGCTAGTCAGGGACAGGGGGCCTACTTC.

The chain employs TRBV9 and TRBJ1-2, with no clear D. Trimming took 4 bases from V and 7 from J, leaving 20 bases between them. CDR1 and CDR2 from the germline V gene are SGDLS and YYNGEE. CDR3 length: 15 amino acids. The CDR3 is CASSPPMHRASGYTF. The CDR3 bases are TGTGCCAGCAGCCCCCCTATGCACCGCGCTAGTGGCTACACCTTC.

CDR3 loop: CASSRGLAGYEQYF. CDR3 sequence (DNA): TGCGCCAGCAGCCGGGGACTAGCGGGATACGAGCAGTACTTC. The J gene is TRBJ2-7, the V gene TRBV4-1; 13 nucleotides match TRBD2. Germline CDR1 reads MGHRA; CDR2 reads YSYEKL. Unmatched junction bases numbered 1, after V lost 4 bases and J lost 4 bases. The CDR3 spans 14 residues.

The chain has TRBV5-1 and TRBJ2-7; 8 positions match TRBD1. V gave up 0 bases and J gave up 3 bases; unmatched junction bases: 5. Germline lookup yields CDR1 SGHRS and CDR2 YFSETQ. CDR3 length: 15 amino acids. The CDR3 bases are TGCGCCAGCAGCTTGGAGGGAACAGGGGGCTACGAGCAGTACTTC. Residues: CASSLEGTGGYEQYF.

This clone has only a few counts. The CDR3 DNA sequence: TGTGCCAGCAGCTTATCGGCAGGGAACACTGAAGCTTTCTTT. This gives the protein CASSLSAGNTEAFF. This chain joins TRBV7-9 and TRBJ1-1; D is undetermined. CDR1 and CDR2 (germline): SEHNR, FQNEAQ (reference sequence). CDR3 size: 14 residues. V was clipped by 2 bases and J by 1 base, with 8 bases between them.

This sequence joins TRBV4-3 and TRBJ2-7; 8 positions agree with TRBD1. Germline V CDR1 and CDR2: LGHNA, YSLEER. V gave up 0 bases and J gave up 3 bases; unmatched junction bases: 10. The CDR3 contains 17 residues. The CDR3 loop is CASSQDSATGANYEQYF. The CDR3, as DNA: TGCGCCAGCAGCCAAGATTCGGCGACAGGGGCGAACTACGAGCAGTACTTC.

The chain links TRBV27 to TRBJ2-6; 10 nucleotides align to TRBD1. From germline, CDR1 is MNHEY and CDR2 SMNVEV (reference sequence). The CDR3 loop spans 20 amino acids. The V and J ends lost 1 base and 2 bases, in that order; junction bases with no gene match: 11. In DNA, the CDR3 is TGTGCCAGCAGTTTATATTCGGTGGGACAGGGGTTCCCTGGGGCCAACGTCCTGACTTTC. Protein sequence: CASSLYSVGQGFPGANVLTF.

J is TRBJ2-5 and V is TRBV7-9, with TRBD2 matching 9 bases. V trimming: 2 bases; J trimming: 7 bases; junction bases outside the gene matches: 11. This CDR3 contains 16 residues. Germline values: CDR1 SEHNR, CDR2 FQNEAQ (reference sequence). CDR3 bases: TGTGCCAGCAGCTTATCTAGCGGGGTGGGGGTTCGGACCCAGTACTTC. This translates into CASSLSSGVGVRTQYF. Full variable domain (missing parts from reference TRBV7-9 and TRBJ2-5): DTGVSQNPRHKITKRGQNVTFRCDPISEHNRLYWYRQTLGQGPEFLTYFQNEAQLEKSRLLSDRFSAERPKGSFSTLEIQRTEQGDSAMYLCASSLSSGVGVRTQYFGPGTRLLVL.

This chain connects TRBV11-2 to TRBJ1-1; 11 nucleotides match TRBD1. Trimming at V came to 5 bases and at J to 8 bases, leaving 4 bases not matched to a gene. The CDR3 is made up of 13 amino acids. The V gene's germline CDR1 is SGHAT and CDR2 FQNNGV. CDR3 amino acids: CASSHGTGGEAFF. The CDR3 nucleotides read TGTGCCAGCAGCCATGGGACAGGGGGAGAAGCTTTCTTT.

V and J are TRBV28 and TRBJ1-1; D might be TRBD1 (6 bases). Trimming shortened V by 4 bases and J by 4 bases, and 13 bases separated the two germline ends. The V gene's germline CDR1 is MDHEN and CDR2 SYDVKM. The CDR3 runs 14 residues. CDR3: CASSSSRGFTEAFF. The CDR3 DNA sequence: TGTGCCAGCAGTTCATCTAGGGGGTTCACTGAAGCTTTCTTT.

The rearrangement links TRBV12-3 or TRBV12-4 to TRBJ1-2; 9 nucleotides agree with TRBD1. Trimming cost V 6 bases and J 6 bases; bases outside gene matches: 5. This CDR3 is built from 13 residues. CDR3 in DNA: TGTGCCAGCAGAAGGGGACAGGGTAATGGCTACACCTTC. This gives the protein CASRRGQGNGYTF.

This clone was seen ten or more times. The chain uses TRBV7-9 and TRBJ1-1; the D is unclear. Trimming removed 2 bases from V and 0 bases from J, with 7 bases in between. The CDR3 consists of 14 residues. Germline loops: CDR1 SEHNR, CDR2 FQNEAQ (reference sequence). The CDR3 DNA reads TGTGCCAGCAGCTTAACGGGATTGAACACTGAAGCTTTCTTT. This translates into CASSLTGLNTEAFF.

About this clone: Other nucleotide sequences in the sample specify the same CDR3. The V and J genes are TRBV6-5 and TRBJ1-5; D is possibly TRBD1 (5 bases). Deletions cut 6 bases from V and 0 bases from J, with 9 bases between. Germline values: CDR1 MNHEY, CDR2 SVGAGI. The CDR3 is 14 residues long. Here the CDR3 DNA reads TGTGCCAGCAGCCTACAGGATAGCAATCAGCCCCAGCATTTT. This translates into CASSLQDSNQPQHF.

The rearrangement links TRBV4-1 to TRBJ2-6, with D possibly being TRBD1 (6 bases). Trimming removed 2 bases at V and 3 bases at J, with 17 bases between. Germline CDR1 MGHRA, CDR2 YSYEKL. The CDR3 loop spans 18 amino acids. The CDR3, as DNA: TGCGCCAGCAGCCAAACAGGGCCTCCTGGTGGTGGGGCCAACGTCCTGACTTTC. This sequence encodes CASSQTGPPGGGANVLTF.